The source of this T cell receptor (beta chain) is a study of blood T cells in healthy people across ages. Looking at the study overall: With template switching, about one barcoded beta molecule was captured per two T cells.

For this clonotype: What it binds is unknown. This may be a read error: a much more frequent sequence differs by one nucleotide.

Alongside a J-beta primer mix, a sample-barcoded 5' primer served in a second PCR lasting about 7 to 12 cycles. From the 5' RACE reads, TCRdb called clonotypes with MiXCR, one entry per CDR3 protein. The sample has about 1.5 million distinct CDR3 sequences, around two fifths seen once; the top ten hold 7% to 9.5%. There are 12 residues in the CDR3. Germline V lookup: CDR1 SQVTM, CDR2 ANQGSEA. Whole-study findings and limits: Possibly, changes in expanded clonotypes were confounded because donor CMV status was unknown. Age showed a roughly linear inverse relationship with TCR beta diversity per million T cells.

The specimen sequenced was blood. V usage is TRBV29-1 and J usage is TRBJ2-5, with TRBD2 as a possible D gene (5 bases). The end of the DNA aligns better with TRBJ2-1, so the J call may be wrong. The sequence was obtained from a woman aged 18-30 years in good health. The CDR3 bases are TGCAGCGTCCGGGAAGCACAAGAGACCCAGTTCTTC. It yields the protein CSVREAQETQFF.